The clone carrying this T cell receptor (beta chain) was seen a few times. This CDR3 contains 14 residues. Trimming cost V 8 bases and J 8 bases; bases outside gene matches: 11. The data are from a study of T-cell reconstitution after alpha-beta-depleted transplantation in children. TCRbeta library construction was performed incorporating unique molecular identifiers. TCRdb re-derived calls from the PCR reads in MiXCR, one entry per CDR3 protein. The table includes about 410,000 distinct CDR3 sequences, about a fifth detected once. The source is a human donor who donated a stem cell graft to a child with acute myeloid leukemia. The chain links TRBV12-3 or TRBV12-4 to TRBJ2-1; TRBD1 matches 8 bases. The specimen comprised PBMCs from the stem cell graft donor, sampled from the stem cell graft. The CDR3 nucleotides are TGTGCCAGCTCCCAGGGGGCGCGTATCGATGAGCAGTTCTTC. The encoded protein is CASSQGARIDEQFF.